This T cell receptor (beta chain) was recorded in a study of cytomegalovirus exposure and HLA in healthy donors. Study-wide results and caveats: The authors listed 164 TCR beta chains as cytomegalovirus-associated. Researchers reported in a later analysis that a missense DCLRE1C variant was tied to TCR beta V- and J-gene trimming. TCR beta sequences numbering about 17,000 were associated with HLA alleles at 0.05 false discovery rate in a later analysis.

This CDR3 contains 15 residues. The germline V gene encodes CDR1 ENHRY and CDR2 SYGVKD. V was pared by 3 bases and J by 3 bases, with 5 bases of the junction left unmatched. A multiplex PCR was run with 60 Vbeta primers and 13 Jbeta primers. TCRdb keeps only in-frame clones here, not all; method: immunoSEQ multiplex PCR. This repertoire shows around 140,000 clones, about four fifths found once; its top ten account for roughly 3.4%. About this clone: Antigen specificity is unknown.

This receptor was taken from a man aged 18-30 years in good health and CMV-seropositive. Specimen: PBMCs. The chain couples TRBV10-3 to TRBJ2-3; 8 bases fit TRBD1. Here the CDR3 DNA reads TGTGCCATCAGTGACCCGGACAGGGTGACAGATACGCAGTATTTT. Its protein product is CAISDPDRVTDTQYF.